These 26 T cell receptor beta chains originate from one sample sequenced in a study of response to subunit inactivated influenza vaccine. Via MiXCR, TCRdb re-called the RT-PCR reads, giving one row per CDR3 protein. The sample lists 500,000 to 600,000 distinct CDR3 sequences; about 17% were seen once. The source material was CD4+ T cells sorted from PBMCs, sampled about 24 months after vaccination. All receptors come from a man aged 45 to 75 who received an inactivated influenza vaccine.

This clonotype was seen ten or more times. This chain uses TRBV6-5 with TRBJ1-4, with a weak D call TRBD1 (6 bases). Trimming removed 6 bases from V and 10 bases from J, with 21 bases in between. This CDR3 has 15 amino acids. CDR1 MNHEY and CDR2 SVGAGI come from the germline V gene. CDR3 DNA: TGTGCCAGCAGCTTCTCCGGCACCAGGGGAGGAAAACTGTTTTTT. Translated: CASSFSGTRGGKLFF.

This clonotype was counted between two and nine times. This chain links TRBV5-1 with TRBJ2-1; TRBD2 agrees at 12 bases. The length of the CDR3 is 15 residues. With 5 bases clipped from V and 7 bases from J, the junction kept 7 bases outside the gene matches. Germline V gene lookup returns CDR1 SGHRS and CDR2 YFSETQ. The CDR3: CASRPTSGSGNEQFF. Written as DNA, the CDR3 is TGCGCCAGCAGACCGACTAGCGGGAGTGGGAATGAGCAGTTCTTC.

Here the CDR3 reads CASSNAYGPNNEQFF. The CDR3 region has the DNA TGCGCCAGCAGCAACGCATACGGCCCCAACAATGAGCAGTTCTTC. The chain couples TRBV4-3 to TRBJ2-1; no clear D. Germline V CDR1 and CDR2: LGHNA, YSLEER. CDR3 size: 15 residues. With 5 bases removed from V and 5 bases from J, the gap between germline ends came to 16 bases.

This chain joins TRBV6-1 and TRBJ2-1; 7 bases agree with TRBD2. The CDR3 consists of 15 residues. Germline CDR1 MNHNS, CDR2 SASEGT. After removal of 6 bases from V and 7 bases from J, the junction contained 12 bases not matched to a gene. The CDR3 DNA reads as TGTGCCAGCAGCCTAGGGGCTAGCGGAACTAATGAGCAGTTCTTC. Its translation is CASSLGASGTNEQFF.

This clonotype occurred a few times. The chain joins TRBV20-1 to TRBJ1-1; 8 bases are shared with TRBD1. The CDR3 has 14 residues. V lost 2 bases, J lost 1 base, and 3 bases stayed unmatched. Germline-derived CDR1 and CDR2 are DFQATT and SNEGSKA (reference sequence). Written as DNA, the CDR3 is TGCAGTGCTAGAAGGGGACAGGAGAACACTGAAGCTTTCTTT. Protein product: CSARRGQENTEAFF.

The J gene is TRBJ1-1, the V gene TRBV7-9; 10 bases fit TRBD1. Germline values: CDR1 SEHNR, CDR2 FQNEAQ (reference sequence). The CDR3 is 15 amino acids. Germline trimming cut 6 bases from V and 6 bases from J; bases unmatched to any gene: 10. This CDR3 reads CASRWTGGVYSEAFF. CDR3 nucleotide sequence: TGTGCCAGCAGATGGACAGGGGGTGTTTATTCTGAAGCTTTCTTT.

In nucleotides, the CDR3 is TGTGCCAGCAGCTTAGGTAACGGCGGTTTCACAGATACGCAGTATTTT. It yields the protein CASSLGNGGFTDTQYF. V usage is TRBV7-3 and J usage is TRBJ2-3; no definite D call. The CDR3 covers 16 residues. Trimming removed 2 bases from V and 2 bases from J, with 14 bases in between. The germline gives CDR1 SGHTA, CDR2 FQGTGA. The whole variable domain, remainder taken from reference TRBV7-3 and TRBJ2-3, is GAGVSQTPSNKVTEKGKYVELRCDPISGHTALYWYRQSLGQGPEFLIYFQGTGAADDSGLPNDRFFAVRPEGSVSTLKIQRTERGDSAVYLCASSLGNGGFTDTQYFGPGTRLTVL.

The chain links TRBV6-2 or TRBV6-3 to TRBJ2-2, with TRBD2 identical over 7 bases. Per the germline V gene, CDR1 is MNHEY and CDR2 is SVGEGT. The CDR3 runs to 14 residues. Germline trimming cut 7 bases from V and 3 bases from J; bases unmatched to any gene: 5. The CDR3 bases are TGTGCCAGCAACAAACTAGCGCACACCGGGGAGCTGTTTTTT. Amino acid sequence: CASNKLAHTGELFF.

The chain combines TRBV2 with TRBJ1-6; D may be TRBD1 (6 bases). Germline CDR1 reads SNHLY; CDR2 reads FYNNEI. The CDR3 length is 16 residues. Trimming cost V 4 bases and J 10 bases, with 20 bases left between them. The DNA for the CDR3 is TGTGCCAGCAGTGGGACGGGGGCCGGGGTGGAATCACCCCTCCACTTT. Translating it yields CASSGTGAGVESPLHF.

This clonotype was counted ten times or more. The genes are TRBV4-1 and TRBJ2-3, with TRBD2 as a possible D gene (6 bases). The CDR3 is 16 amino acids. Germline CDR1 and CDR2: MGHRA and YSYEKL. V lost 1 base and J 5 bases, leaving 16 bases between the germline ends. CDR3 in amino acids: CASSQAVTRGLDTQYF. The DNA for the CDR3 is TGCGCCAGCAGCCAAGCGGTGACTAGGGGATTAGATACGCAGTATTTT.

The rearrangement uses TRBV25-1 and TRBJ2-7; no definite D call. Trimming shortened V by 1 base and J by 0 bases, and 7 bases separated the two germline ends. Germline V gene sequence: CDR1 MGHDK, CDR2 SYGVNS. CDR3 length: 14 residues. The CDR3 is CASSESDRSYEQYF. As DNA, the CDR3 is TGTGCCAGCAGTGAATCCGACCGCTCCTACGAGCAGTACTTC.

This rearrangement joins TRBV3-1 to TRBJ2-1; the D gene is possibly TRBD2 (7 bases). V was shortened by 1 base and J by 15 bases, with 13 bases between the two germline ends. Germline V lookup: CDR1 LGHDT, CDR2 YNNKEL (reference sequence). The CDR3 has 12 amino acids. The CDR3 protein is CASSQGEGVPFF. The CDR3 DNA reads as TGTGCCAGCAGCCAAGGGGAGGGGGTGCCGTTCTTC.

In its sample, this clonotype was seen many times. The chain carries TRBV4-1 and TRBJ2-3, with D unclear. V lost 1 base and J 2 bases, leaving 13 bases between the germline ends. This CDR3 spans 16 amino acids. The germline gives CDR1 MGHRA, CDR2 YSYEKL. CDR3 bases: TGCGCCAGCAGCCAAGGCTTTGGGCAGATCACAGATACGCAGTATTTT. Its translation: CASSQGFGQITDTQYF.

The chain recombines TRBV5-1 with TRBJ2-7; D not certain. Germline loops: CDR1 SGHRS, CDR2 YFSETQ. Trimming removed 0 bases at V and 3 bases at J, with 13 bases between. This CDR3 contains 15 residues. The DNA of the CDR3 is TGCGCCAGCAGCTTGGCAGCCACCCCGGTCTACGAGCAGTACTTC. Amino acids: CASSLAATPVYEQYF. Drawing the rest from reference TRBV5-1 and TRBJ2-7, the complete variable domain is KAGVTQTPRYLIKTRGQQVTLSCSPISGHRSVSWYQQTPGQGLQFLFEYFSETQRNKGNFPGRFSGRQFSNSRSEMNVSTLELGDSALYLCASSLAATPVYEQYFGPGTRLTVT.

This clonotype was found a few times. The V gene is TRBV21-1, the J gene TRBJ2-5; the table's D call, TRBD1, was not checked against the DNA. TRBV21-1 is marked as a pseudogene. The CDR3 sequence is 15 residues long. The CDR3 DNA reads as TGTGCCAGCAGCAAAGAGGCCGGGACAGGGATAGCCCAGTACTTC. It yields the protein CASSKEAGTGIAQYF.

This clonotype has a count of ten or more. CDR3 bases: TGTGCCAGCAGCCTTTGGGGCAGGGAGACCCAGTACTTC. Residues: CASSLWGRETQYF. The chain carries TRBV7-2 and TRBJ2-5; D perhaps matches TRBD1 (5 bases). Per germline, CDR1 SGHTA and CDR2 FQGNSA. V was pared by 5 bases and J by 5 bases, with 12 bases between. The CDR3 has 13 amino acids.

The sample holds a few counts of this clonotype. This chain uses TRBV10-3 with TRBJ2-6, with D possibly matching TRBD1 (6 bases). The germline gives CDR1 ENHRY, CDR2 SYGVKD. The CDR3 sequence is 15 residues long. V dropped 10 bases and J dropped 0 bases, with 13 bases sitting between them. The CDR3 DNA follows: TGTGCCACCCAAACAGGGCTCTCTGGGGCCAACGTCCTGACTTTC. Translated, it gives CATQTGLSGANVLTF.

This clonotype was seen a few times. This chain's CDR3 is CASSLGTPPETQYF. The CDR3 coding sequence is TGTGCCAGCAGCTTGGGGACTCCTCCCGAGACCCAGTACTTC. The V and J genes are TRBV7-2 and TRBJ2-5; the D gene is possibly TRBD2 (6 bases). The germline V gene has CDR1 SGHTA and CDR2 FQGNSA. Trimming stripped 3 bases from V and 5 bases from J, with 13 bases between. The CDR3 runs to 14 residues.

The J gene is TRBJ1-2, the V gene TRBV4-2; D is unresolved. Germline V gives CDR1 LGHNA, CDR2 YNFKEQ. This CDR3 region has 13 residues. Trimming removed 4 bases at V and 3 bases at J, with 9 bases between. The CDR3 loop reads CASSRPMDYGYTF. CDR3 DNA: TGTGCCAGCAGCCGTCCTATGGACTATGGCTACACCTTC.

This clonotype occurred a few times. The chain uses TRBV24-1 and TRBJ2-1; 11 nucleotides align to TRBD2. The CDR3 consists of 20 residues. The V and J ends lost 4 bases and 0 bases, in that order; junction bases with no gene match: 13. The germline V gene encodes CDR1 KGHDR and CDR2 SFDVKD. The DNA for the CDR3 is TGTGCCACCAGTGACCCCGGGACTAGCGGTCTCCTGAGCTCCTACAATGAGCAGTTCTTC. Amino acids: CATSDPGTSGLLSSYNEQFF.

J is TRBJ2-1 and V is TRBV7-2, with TRBD2 matching over 10 bases. Germline V lookup: CDR1 SGHTA, CDR2 FQGNSA. The CDR3 has 18 amino acids. Germline trimming cut 0 bases from V and 2 bases from J; bases unmatched to any gene: 7. The chain's CDR3 is CASSLALLAGATYNEQFF. The DNA for the CDR3 is TGTGCCAGCAGCTTAGCGCTTCTAGCGGGAGCGACCTACAATGAGCAGTTCTTC.

This clonotype was detected only a few times. The CDR3 DNA follows: TGCGCCAGCAGCCGAGACAGGGCGGGCGCAGATACGCAGTATTTT. Amino acid sequence: CASSRDRAGADTQYF. The chain recombines TRBV5-1 with TRBJ2-3; TRBD1 matches 7 bases. Germline CDR1 and CDR2: SGHRS and YFSETQ. V lost 4 bases, J lost 4 bases, and 9 bases stayed unmatched. This CDR3 comprises 15 residues.

V and J are TRBV4-3 and TRBJ2-5; no definite D call. There are 13 residues in the CDR3. Per the germline V gene, CDR1 is LGHNA and CDR2 is YSLEER. V was cut by 1 base and J by 6 bases, with 9 bases left in between. CDR3 amino acids: CASSQAASQTQYF. The CDR3 DNA follows: TGCGCCAGCAGCCAAGCAGCGTCGCAGACCCAGTACTTC.

This clonotype was seen only a few times. The rearrangement links TRBV28 to TRBJ2-1, with TRBD1 matching over 8 bases. The CDR3 runs 15 residues. Germline trimming cut 4 bases from V and 13 bases from J; bases unmatched to any gene: 15. The germline V gene encodes CDR1 MDHEN and CDR2 SYDVKM. The CDR3 bases are TGTGCCAGCAGTTCCGGAGGGGACAGGATCCCCCCCCAGTTCTTC. Translation: CASSSGGDRIPPQFF.

This clonotype has a handful of counts. This chain joins TRBV7-2 and TRBJ2-1, with D possibly TRBD1 on 5 matching bases. Per the germline V gene, CDR1 is SGHTA and CDR2 is FQGNSA. The CDR3 consists of 11 residues. V gave up 4 bases and J gave up 8 bases, with 6 bases separating them. DNA of the CDR3: TGTGCCAGCAGCTACAGGCATGAGCAGTTCTTC. Protein sequence: CASSYRHEQFF.

This clonotype has only a few counts. The chain uses TRBV20-1 and TRBJ2-5; 7 bases are a match to TRBD1. Losses at the gene ends were 7 bases for V and 3 bases for J; bases not matched to a gene: 8. Germline CDR1 is DFQATT and CDR2 is SNEGSKA (reference sequence). The CDR3 has 13 residues. The CDR3 protein is CSGSGQNEETQYF. DNA of the CDR3: TGCAGTGGTTCGGGACAGAACGAAGAGACCCAGTACTTC.